The rows below give T cell receptor beta chains drawn from one sample of a study of OX40 agonist ivuxolimab in advanced cancers. Method: immunoSEQ multiplex PCR; TCRdb's copy keeps in-frame clones and lacks some. The sample holds roughly 23,000 clones, over 75% seen once. The material sequenced was CD4+ or CD8+ T cells sorted from blood, taken in a trial of the OX40 agonist ivuxolimab. These receptors were collected from an adult with an advanced solid tumor such as melanoma, head and neck, liver or kidney cancer. CDR3s include the opening cysteine and the closing phenylalanine or tryptophan. Each record gives: CDR3 length, clone size, V gene, D gene, J gene, CDR3 DNA, CDR3 protein. The D gene is left open where the match is weak. Rows may omit the clone size; those that give it use once, few, many or a size class.

>15|-|TRBV5-4|-|TRBJ2-7
TGTGCCAGCAGCCCAATCGGATTAGCCTCCTACGAGCAGTACTTC
CASSPIGLASYEQYF
>12|-|TRBV6-5|-|TRBJ2-2
TGTGCCAGCAGTTTTGACCTCGGGGAGCTGTTTTTT
CASSFDLGELFF
>15|-|TRBV2|-|TRBJ1-6
TGTGCCAGCAGCGATAAGAAGGGAGATAATTCACCCCTCCACTTT
CASSDKKGDNSPLHF
>14|-|TRBV9|-|TRBJ1-5
TGTGCCAGCAGCGTGGGGGATAGCAATCAGCCCCAGCATTTT
CASSVGDSNQPQHF
>16|few|TRBV25-1|-|TRBJ1-1
TGTGCCAGCAGTGTATCGGGCAGACCCATGAACACTGAAGCTTTCTTT
CASSVSGRPMNTEAFF
>15|-|TRBV7-2|-|TRBJ1-4
TGTGCCAGCAGCCCCGGGACGGTTACTAATGAAAAACTGTTTTTT
CASSPGTVTNEKLFF
>17|-|TRBV11-2|TRBD1|TRBJ2-3
TGTGCCAGCAGCTTCAATCCGACAGGGGGCGACACAGATACGCAGTATTTT
CASSFNPTGGDTDTQYF
>15|-|TRBV27|TRBD2|TRBJ2-7
TGTGCCAGCAGCTCACCCCGGGGGGACTACTACGAGCAGTACTTC
CASSSPRGDYYEQYF
>12|-|TRBV6-1|-|TRBJ2-5
TGTGCCAGCACGACAATATCGGGCAAGCAGTACTTC
CASTTISGKQYF
>14|-|TRBV27|-|TRBJ1-1
TGTGCCAGCAGTCCTGGACAGAGGAACACTGAAGCTTTCTTT
CASSPGQRNTEAFF